This TCR beta chain originates from a study of monozygotic twins with inflammatory bowel disease. Points from the study as a whole: Possibly because of limited power, concordant and discordant twins showed no difference in repertoire similarity. Patient-to-patient differences in immunosuppressive treatment may have added variability to the repertoires. Clonotype overlap with others was lower in IBD patients than in healthy twins, a difference that was greatest with disease activity.

Reprocessing the 5' RACE reads, TCRdb reports a single entry for every CDR3 protein and omits DNA. In total, the table holds around 230,000 distinct CDR3 sequences. Turning to this clonotype: Its antigen is still unknown.

CDR3 length: 16 amino acids. The germline V gene encodes CDR1 ENHRY and CDR2 SYGVKD. The chain links TRBV10-3 to TRBJ1-5; TCRdb returns TRBD1, unconfirmable since there is no DNA. The specimen was blood. This receptor was identified in a human donor with ulcerative colitis or Crohn's disease, or a healthy co-twin of an affected twin (not recorded which). CDR3 sequence: CAISDGQPNSNQPQHF.